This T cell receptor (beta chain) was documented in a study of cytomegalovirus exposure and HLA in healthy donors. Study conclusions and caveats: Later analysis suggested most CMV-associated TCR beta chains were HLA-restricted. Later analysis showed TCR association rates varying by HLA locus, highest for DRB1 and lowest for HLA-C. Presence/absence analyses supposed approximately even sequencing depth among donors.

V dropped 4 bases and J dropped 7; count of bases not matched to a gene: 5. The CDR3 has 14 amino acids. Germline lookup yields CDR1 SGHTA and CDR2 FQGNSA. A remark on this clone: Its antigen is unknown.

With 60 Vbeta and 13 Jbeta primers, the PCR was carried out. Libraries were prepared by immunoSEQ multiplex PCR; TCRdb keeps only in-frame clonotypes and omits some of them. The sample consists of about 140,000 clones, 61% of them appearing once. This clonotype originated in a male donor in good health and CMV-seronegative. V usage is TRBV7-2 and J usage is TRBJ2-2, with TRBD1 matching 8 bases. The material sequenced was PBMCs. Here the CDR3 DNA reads TGTGCCAGCAGCTACGACAGGGGTGGCGGGGAGCTGTTTTTT. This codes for CASSYDRGGGELFF.